A selection of T cell receptor beta chains follows, all from one sample in a study of CD8 T cells in Susac syndrome. TCRdb passed the immunoSEQ multiplex PCR reads through MiXCR, listing each CDR3 protein once. The sample carries 150,000 to 200,000 distinct CDR3 sequences, about 96% recorded once. The sequencing sample was made of CD4+ T cells from PBMCs. These receptors all come from a human donor with Susac syndrome. CDR3s include the opening cysteine and the closing phenylalanine or tryptophan. A D gene is named only where the DNA matches it firmly. Size is omitted from some rows. Given values are once, few, many or a class for expanded clones.

size,J,D,V,DNA,CDR3
-,TRBJ1-1,-,TRBV29-1,TGCAGCGTTGGACACGGAGGCCCTGAAGCTTTCTTT,CSVGHGGPEAFF
-,TRBJ2-7,-,TRBV10-3,TGTGCCATCAGTGAGTCGTTGGGAGTTGGCTACGAGCAGTACTTC,CAISESLGVGYEQYF
-,TRBJ2-3,TRBD1,TRBV3-1,TGTGCCAGCAGCCAGATTTACCGGGACAGGTTTATTTCAGATACGCAGTATTTT,CASSQIYRDRFISDTQYF
-,TRBJ2-1,TRBD1,TRBV6-6,TGTGCCAGCAGTGCGACAGGGTGGAATGAGCAGTTCTTC,CASSATGWNEQFF
once,TRBJ1-3,-,TRBV9,TGTGCCAGCAGCGTATCTAACTCTGGAAACACCATATATTTT,CASSVSNSGNTIYF
-,TRBJ2-5,-,TRBV24-1,TGTGCCACCAGTGATTCCCGGTCGGCACACACCCGTGGGACCCAGTACTTC,CATSDSRSAHTRGTQYF
-,TRBJ2-3,-,TRBV12-3/TRBV12-4,TGTGCCAGCAGCGGTCGCACAGATACGCAGTATTTT,CASSGRTDTQYF
-,TRBJ2-7,-,TRBV18,TGTGCCAGCTCACCATCTAGTAGCGGTGGGTACGAGCAGTACTTC,CASSPSSSGGYEQYF
-,TRBJ2-1,-,TRBV24-1,TGTGCCACCAGTGCTGCTAGCCCAAACAATGAGCAGTTCTTC,CATSAASPNNEQFF
-,TRBJ2-6,-,TRBV28,TGTGCCAGCAGTTTATCGACAGCTGGGGCCAACGTCCTGACTTTC,CASSLSTAGANVLTF
-,TRBJ2-7,TRBD1,TRBV30,TGTGCCTGGTCTCCGGGACAGCCCTCCTACGAGCAGTACTTC,CAWSPGQPSYEQYF
-,TRBJ2-3,TRBD2,TRBV2,TGTGCCAGCAGCCATTCCCAGCGGGGGGGCTCGGATACGCAGTATTTT,CASSHSQRGGSDTQYF